The following is a T cell receptor beta chain sequence with its context. Its antigen remains unknown. This specimen belongs to a study of graft-versus-host responses after intestinal transplantation. The overall study: Each recipient received anti-thymocyte globulin induction, then tacrolimus and steroids for approximately 3 years.

Libraries were prepared by immunoSEQ multiplex PCR; TCRdb keeps only in-frame clonotypes and omits some of them. This table holds tens of thousands of clones, nearly 90% found once. In germline, CDR1 is SGHRS, CDR2 YFSETQ. The CDR3 spans 17 residues. The V gene lost 4 bases and the J gene lost 0 bases, with 17 bases spanning the gap. Study-level results: GvH clones surfaced in recipient marrow, some emerging earlier in ileum or blood. HvG clone declines early post-transplant were associated with peak circulating GvH levels.

The chain has TRBV5-1 and TRBJ2-1; D possibly corresponds to TRBD2 (6 bases). This TCR was sampled from a human donor who was the organ donor for an intestinal transplant. The input for sequencing was unstimulated CD8+ T cells sorted from spleen or lymph node cells, taken before transplant. The CDR3 here is CASSHRGGSSSYNEQFF. The CDR3 DNA reads TGCGCCAGCAGCCACCGTGGGGGGTCAAGCTCCTACAATGAGCAGTTCTTC.